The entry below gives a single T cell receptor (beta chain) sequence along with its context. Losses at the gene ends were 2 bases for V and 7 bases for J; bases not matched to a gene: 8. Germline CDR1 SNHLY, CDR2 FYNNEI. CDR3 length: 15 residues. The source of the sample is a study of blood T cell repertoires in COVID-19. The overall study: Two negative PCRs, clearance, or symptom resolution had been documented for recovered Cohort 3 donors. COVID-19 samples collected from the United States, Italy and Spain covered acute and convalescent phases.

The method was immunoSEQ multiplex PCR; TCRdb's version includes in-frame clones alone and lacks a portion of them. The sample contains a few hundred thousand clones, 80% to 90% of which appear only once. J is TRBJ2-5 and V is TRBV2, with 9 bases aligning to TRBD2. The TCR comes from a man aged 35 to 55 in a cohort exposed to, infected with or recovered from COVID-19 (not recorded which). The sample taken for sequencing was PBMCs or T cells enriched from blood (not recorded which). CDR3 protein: CASSERAGGPGTQYF. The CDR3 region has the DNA TGTGCCAGCAGTGAAAGGGCGGGAGGGCCAGGGACCCAGTACTTC. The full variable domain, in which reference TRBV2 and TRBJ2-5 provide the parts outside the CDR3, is EPEVTQTPSHQVTQMGQEVILRCVPISNHLYFYWYRQILGQKVEFLVSFYNNEISEKSEIFDDQFSVERPDGSNFTLKIRSTKLEDSAMYFCASSERAGGPGTQYFGPGTRLLVL.